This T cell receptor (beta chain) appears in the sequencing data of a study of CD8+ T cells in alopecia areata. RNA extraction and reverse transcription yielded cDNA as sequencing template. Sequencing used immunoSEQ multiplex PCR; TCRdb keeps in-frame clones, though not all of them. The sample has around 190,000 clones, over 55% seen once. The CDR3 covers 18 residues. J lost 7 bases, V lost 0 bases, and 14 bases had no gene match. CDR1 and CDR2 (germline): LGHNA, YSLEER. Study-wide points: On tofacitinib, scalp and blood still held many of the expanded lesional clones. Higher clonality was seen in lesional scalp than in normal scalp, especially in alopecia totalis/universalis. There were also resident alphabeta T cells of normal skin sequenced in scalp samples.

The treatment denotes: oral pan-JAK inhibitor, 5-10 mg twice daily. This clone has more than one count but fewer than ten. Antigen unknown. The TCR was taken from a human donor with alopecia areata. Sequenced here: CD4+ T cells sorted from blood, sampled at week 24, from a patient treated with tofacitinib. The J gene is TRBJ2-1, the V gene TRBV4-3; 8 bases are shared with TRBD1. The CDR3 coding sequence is TGCGCCAGCAGCCAAGATATGACACAGGGGGTAGTACCTAATGAGCAGTTCTTC. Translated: CASSQDMTQGVVPNEQFF.